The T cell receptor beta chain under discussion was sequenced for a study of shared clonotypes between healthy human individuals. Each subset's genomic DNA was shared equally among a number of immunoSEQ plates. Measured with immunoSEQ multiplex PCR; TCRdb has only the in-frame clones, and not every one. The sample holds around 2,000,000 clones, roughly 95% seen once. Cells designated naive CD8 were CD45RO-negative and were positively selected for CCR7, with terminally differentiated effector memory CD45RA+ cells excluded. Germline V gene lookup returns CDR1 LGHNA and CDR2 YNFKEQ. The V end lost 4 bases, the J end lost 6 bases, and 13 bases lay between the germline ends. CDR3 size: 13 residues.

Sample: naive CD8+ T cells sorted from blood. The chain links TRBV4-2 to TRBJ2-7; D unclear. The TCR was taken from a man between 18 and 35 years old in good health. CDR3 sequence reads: CASSPDLYGEQYF. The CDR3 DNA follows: TGTGCCAGCAGCCCCGACTTGTACGGCGAGCAGTACTTC.